This T cell receptor beta chain stems from a study of blood T cells in healthy people across ages. The trim removed 3 bases at V and 4 bases at J, leaving 14 bases unmatched. This CDR3 is built from 17 residues. Germline V CDR1 and CDR2: DFQATT, SNEGSKA (reference sequence). Caucasian, healthy and from Russia, the donors were aged between about 6 and 90. Each sample provided at least 6 micrograms of extracted total RNA. Sample-barcoded 5' priming and a J-beta primer mix drove a second PCR of roughly 7 to 11 cycles. The template-switch adaptor was a 5' adaptor with 12 random nucleotides. It tagged each cDNA molecule. Any given sample supplied a minimum of 3 million CDR3-containing paired-end reads. A single record per CDR3 protein comes from TCRdb applying MiXCR to the 5' RACE reads. The table records roughly 1,700,000 distinct CDR3 sequences, roughly 27% of them present only once.

The sequencing sample was made of blood. This rearrangement joins TRBV20-1 to TRBJ2-5; 10 bases line up with TRBD2. This receptor was identified in a woman aged 30 to 39 in good health. The CDR3 nucleotides read TGCAGTGCTAGTCCTAGCGGGAGATGGGGCGGGGGAGAGACCCAGTACTTC. Residues: CSASPSGRWGGGETQYF.